What follows describes a single T cell receptor beta chain. Its antigen remains unidentified. The data were taken from a study of cytomegalovirus exposure and HLA in healthy donors. Turning to the study itself: From HLA-typed donors, an early data release held tens of millions of unique TCRs. Whole-study findings and limits: Most CMV-associated TCR beta chains were later found to appear HLA-restricted.

CDR1 is SGDLS and CDR2 is YYNGEE in the germline V gene. The V end lost 0 bases, the J end lost 7 bases, and 10 bases lay between the germline ends. The CDR3 is 13 amino acids. This PCR relied on a set of 60 Vbeta primers and 13 Jbeta primers. Only in-frame clones appear in the TCRdb table, and some are missing; sequencing was by immunoSEQ multiplex PCR. The sample consists of 120,000 or so clones, approximately 84% of them appearing once. Sequenced material: PBMCs. The V gene is TRBV9, the J gene TRBJ1-2; D is possibly TRBD1 (6 bases). This receptor was identified in a man aged 18 to 29 in good health and CMV-seropositive. CDR3 sequence: CASSVVSGAGYTF. The CDR3 DNA reads as TGTGCCAGCAGCGTAGTTTCAGGGGCTGGCTACACCTTC.